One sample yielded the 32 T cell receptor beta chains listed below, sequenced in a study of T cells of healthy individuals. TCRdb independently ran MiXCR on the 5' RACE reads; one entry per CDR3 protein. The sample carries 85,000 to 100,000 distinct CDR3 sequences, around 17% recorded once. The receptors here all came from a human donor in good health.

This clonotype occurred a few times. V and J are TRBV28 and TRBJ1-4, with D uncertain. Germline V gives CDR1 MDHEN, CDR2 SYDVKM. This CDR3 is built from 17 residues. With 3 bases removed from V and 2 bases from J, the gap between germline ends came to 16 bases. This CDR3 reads CASSFRGRGLTNEKLFF. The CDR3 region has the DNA TGTGCCAGCAGTTTTCGCGGGCGAGGGCTGACTAATGAAAAACTGTTTTTT.

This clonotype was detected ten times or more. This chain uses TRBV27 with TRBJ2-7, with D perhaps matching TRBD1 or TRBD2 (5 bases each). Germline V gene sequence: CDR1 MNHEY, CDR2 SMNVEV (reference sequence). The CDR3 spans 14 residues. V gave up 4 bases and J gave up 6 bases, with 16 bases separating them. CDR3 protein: CASSWQGEGGEQYF. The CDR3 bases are TGTGCCAGCAGTTGGCAGGGAGAGGGCGGCGAGCAGTACTTC.

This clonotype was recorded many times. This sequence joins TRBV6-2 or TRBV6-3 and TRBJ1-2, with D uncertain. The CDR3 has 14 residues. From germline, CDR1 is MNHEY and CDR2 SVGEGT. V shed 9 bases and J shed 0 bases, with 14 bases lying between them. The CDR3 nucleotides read TGTGCCAGTAATTCGCCGACCACTAACTATGGCTACACCTTC. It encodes CASNSPTTNYGYTF.

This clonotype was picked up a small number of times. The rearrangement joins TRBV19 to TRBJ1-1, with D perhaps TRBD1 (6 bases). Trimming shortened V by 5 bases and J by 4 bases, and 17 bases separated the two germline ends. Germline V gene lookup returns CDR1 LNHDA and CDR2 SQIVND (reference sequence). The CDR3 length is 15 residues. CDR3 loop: CASSARDRRFTEAFF. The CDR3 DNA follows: TGTGCCAGTAGTGCCCGCGACAGGAGATTCACTGAAGCTTTCTTT.

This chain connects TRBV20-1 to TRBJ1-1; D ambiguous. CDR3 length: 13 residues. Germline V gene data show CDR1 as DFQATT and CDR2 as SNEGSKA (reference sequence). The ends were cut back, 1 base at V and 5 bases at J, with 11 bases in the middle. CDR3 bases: TGCAGTGCTAGAGTCCCCCCGGCGACTGAAGCTTTCTTT. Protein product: CSARVPPATEAFF.

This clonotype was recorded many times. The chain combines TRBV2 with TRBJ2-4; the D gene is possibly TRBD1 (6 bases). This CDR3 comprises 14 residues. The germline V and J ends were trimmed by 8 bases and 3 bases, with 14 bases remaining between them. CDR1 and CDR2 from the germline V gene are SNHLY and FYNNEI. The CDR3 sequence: CASVAGRGKNIQYF. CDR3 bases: TGTGCCAGCGTTGCTGGCAGGGGCAAAAACATTCAGTACTTC.

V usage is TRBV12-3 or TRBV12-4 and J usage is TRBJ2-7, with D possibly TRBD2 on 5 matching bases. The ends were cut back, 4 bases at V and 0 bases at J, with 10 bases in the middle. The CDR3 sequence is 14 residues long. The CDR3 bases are TGTGCCAGCAGTTCGGAAGGGAGCTCCTACGAGCAGTACTTC. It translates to CASSSEGSSYEQYF.

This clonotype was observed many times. The CDR3 spells CASSRLAIMGNEQFF. The CDR3 region has the DNA TGTGCCAGCAGTCGACTAGCAATTATGGGGAATGAGCAGTTCTTC. This chain uses TRBV12-3 or TRBV12-4 with TRBJ2-1; TRBD2 matches 7 bases. The junction had 11 bases not matched to a gene; V was cut back by 5 bases and J by 7 bases. CDR3 length equals 15 residues.

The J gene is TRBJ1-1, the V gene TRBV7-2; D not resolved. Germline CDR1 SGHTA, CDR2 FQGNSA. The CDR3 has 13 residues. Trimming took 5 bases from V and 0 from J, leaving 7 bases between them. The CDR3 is CASSPRLNTEAFF. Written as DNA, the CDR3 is TGTGCCAGCAGCCCAAGGCTGAACACTGAAGCTTTCTTT.

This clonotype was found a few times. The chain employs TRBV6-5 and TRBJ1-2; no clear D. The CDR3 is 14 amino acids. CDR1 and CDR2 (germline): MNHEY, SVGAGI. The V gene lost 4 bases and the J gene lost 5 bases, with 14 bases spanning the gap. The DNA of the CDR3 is TGTGCCAGCAGTTTGATATCGGGAGAATATGGCTACACCTTC. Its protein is CASSLISGEYGYTF.

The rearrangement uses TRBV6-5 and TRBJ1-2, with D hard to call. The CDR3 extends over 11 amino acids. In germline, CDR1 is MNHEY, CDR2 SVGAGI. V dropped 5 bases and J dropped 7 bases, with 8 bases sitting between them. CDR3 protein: CASSGVGGYTF. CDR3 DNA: TGTGCCAGCAGTGGAGTCGGTGGCTACACCTTC.

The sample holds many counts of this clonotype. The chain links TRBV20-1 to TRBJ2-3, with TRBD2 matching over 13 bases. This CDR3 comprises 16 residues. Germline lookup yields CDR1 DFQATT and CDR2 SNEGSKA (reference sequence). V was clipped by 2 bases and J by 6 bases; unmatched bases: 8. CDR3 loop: CSARRLAGGSTDTQYF. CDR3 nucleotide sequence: TGCAGTGCTAGAAGACTAGCGGGAGGTTCCACGGATACGCAGTATTTT.

The CDR3 coding sequence is TGTGCCAGCAGCCAAGGAGGGGTTGGGGAGCAGTACTTC. This gives the protein CASSQGGVGEQYF. The chain recombines TRBV3-1 with TRBJ2-7; D is perhaps TRBD1 or TRBD2 (5 bases each). Trimming shortened V by 1 base and J by 7 bases, and 11 bases separated the two germline ends. Germline V lookup: CDR1 LGHDT, CDR2 YNNKEL (reference sequence). This CDR3 comprises 13 residues.

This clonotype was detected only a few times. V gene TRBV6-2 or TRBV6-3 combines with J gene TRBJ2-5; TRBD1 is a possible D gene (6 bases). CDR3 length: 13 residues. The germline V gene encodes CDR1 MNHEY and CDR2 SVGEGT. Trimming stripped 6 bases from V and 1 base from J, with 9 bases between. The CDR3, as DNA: TGTGCCAGCAGAGAGGGGGTCCAAGAGACCCAGTACTTC. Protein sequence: CASREGVQETQYF.

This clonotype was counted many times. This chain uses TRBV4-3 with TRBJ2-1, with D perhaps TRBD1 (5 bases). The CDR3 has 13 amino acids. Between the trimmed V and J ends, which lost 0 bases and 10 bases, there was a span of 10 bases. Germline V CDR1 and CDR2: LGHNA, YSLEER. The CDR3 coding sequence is TGCGCCAGCAGCCAAGATCTCCCAGGGGAGCAGTTCTTC. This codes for CASSQDLPGEQFF.

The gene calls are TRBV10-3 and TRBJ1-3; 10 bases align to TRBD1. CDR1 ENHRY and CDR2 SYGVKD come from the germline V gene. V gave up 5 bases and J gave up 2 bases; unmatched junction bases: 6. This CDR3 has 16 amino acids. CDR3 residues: CAISPAGTGAGNTIYF. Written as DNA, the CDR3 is TGTGCCATCAGTCCAGCCGGGACAGGGGCTGGAAACACCATATATTTT.

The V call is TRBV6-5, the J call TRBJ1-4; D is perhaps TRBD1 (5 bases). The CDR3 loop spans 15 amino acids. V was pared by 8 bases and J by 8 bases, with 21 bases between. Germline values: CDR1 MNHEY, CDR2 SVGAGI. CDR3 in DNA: TGTGCCAGCTCCGTGGAATGGGGGAAGGGGGAAAAACTGTTTTTT. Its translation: CASSVEWGKGEKLFF.

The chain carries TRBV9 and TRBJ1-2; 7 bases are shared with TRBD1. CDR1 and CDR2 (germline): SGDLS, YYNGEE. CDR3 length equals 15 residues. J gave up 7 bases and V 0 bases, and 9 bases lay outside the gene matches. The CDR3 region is CASSVGGRDRSGYTF. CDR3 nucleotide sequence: TGTGCCAGCAGCGTAGGGGGCCGGGACAGAAGTGGCTACACCTTC.

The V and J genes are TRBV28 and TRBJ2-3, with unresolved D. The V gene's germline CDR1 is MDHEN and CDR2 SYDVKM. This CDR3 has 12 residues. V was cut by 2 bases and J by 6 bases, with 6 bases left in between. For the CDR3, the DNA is TGTGCCAGCAGTTTAGCTCTGGATACGCAGTATTTT. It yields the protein CASSLALDTQYF.

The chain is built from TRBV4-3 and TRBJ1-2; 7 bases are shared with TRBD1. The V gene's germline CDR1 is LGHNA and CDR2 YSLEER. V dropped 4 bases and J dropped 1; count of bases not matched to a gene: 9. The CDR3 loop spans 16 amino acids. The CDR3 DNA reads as TGCGCCAGCAGCCGTTCAGGGGGGAGGGTTAACTATGGCTACACCTTC. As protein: CASSRSGGRVNYGYTF.

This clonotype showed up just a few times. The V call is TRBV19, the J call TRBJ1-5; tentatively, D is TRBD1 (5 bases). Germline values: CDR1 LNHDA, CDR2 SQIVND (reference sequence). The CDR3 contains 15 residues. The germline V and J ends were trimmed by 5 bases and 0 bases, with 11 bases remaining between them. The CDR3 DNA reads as TGTGCCAGTAGTGGGAGGACATCTAGCAATCAGCCCCAGCATTTT. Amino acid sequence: CASSGRTSSNQPQHF.

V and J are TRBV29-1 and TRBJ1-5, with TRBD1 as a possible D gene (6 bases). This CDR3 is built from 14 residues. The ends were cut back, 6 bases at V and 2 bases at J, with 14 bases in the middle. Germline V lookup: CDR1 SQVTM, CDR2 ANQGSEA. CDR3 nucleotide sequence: TGCAGCGTGGGGGGCGGCGCTGGCAATCAGCCCCAGCATTTT. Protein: CSVGGGAGNQPQHF.

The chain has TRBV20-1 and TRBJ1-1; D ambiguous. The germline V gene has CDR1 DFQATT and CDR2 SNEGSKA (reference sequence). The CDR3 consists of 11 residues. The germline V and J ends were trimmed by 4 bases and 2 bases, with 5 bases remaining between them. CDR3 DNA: TGCAGTGCTAAAAGCAACACTGAAGCTTTCTTT. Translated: CSAKSNTEAFF.

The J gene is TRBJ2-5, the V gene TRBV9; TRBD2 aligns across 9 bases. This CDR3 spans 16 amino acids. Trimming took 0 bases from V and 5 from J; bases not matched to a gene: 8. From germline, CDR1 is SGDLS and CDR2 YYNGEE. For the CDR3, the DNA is TGTGCCAGCAGCGTAGGGCGGGGGGGCGATATGGAGACCCAGTACTTC. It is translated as CASSVGRGGDMETQYF.

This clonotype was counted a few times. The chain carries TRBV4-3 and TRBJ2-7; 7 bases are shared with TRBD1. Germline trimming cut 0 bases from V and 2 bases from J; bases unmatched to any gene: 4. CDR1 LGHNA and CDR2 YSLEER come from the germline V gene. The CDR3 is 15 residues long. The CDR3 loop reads CASSQDHQGAYEQYF. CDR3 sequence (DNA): TGCGCCAGCAGCCAAGATCACCAGGGGGCCTACGAGCAGTACTTC.

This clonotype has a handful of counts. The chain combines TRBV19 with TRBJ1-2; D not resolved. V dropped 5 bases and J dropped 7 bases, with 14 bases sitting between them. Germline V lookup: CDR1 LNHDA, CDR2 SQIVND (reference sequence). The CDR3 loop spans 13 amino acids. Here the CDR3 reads CASSPYGDGGYTF. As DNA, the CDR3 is TGTGCCAGTAGTCCTTACGGAGACGGTGGCTACACCTTC.

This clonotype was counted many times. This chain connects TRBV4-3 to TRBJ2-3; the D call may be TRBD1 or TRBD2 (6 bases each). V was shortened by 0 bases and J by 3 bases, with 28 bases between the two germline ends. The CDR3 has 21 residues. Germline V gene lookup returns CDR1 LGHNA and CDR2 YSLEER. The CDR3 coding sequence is TGCGCCAGCAGCCAAGATGACTGGACAGTGGTGGGCCGGGAGAGAACAGATACGCAGTATTTT. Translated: CASSQDDWTVVGRERTDTQYF.

The CDR3 DNA reads as TGTGCCATCAGTGAGTCAGGAGTTGACACTGAAGCTTTCTTT. Protein sequence: CAISESGVDTEAFF. This chain uses TRBV10-3 with TRBJ1-1, with no clear D. This CDR3 is 14 amino acids long. Germline V gene lookup returns CDR1 ENHRY and CDR2 SYGVKD. V was shortened by 0 bases and J by 3 bases, with 8 bases between the two germline ends.

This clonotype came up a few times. The DNA of the CDR3 is TGTGCCAGCAGTTTACTCCCCGGGACAGGGGGTACAGATACGCAGTATTTT. Protein product: CASSLLPGTGGTDTQYF. This chain uses TRBV6-4 with TRBJ2-3, with 11 bases aligning to TRBD1. Germline CDR1 and CDR2: MRHNA and SNTAGT. J was trimmed by 3 bases and V by 5 bases; bases with no gene match: 10. CDR3 length: 17 amino acids.

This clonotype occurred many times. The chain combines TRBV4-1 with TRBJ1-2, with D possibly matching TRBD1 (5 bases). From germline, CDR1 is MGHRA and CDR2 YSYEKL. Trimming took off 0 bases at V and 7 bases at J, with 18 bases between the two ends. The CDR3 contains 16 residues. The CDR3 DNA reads TGCGCCAGCAGCCAAGAGATGGCAGGGTCGTATCGTGGCTACACCTTC. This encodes CASSQEMAGSYRGYTF.

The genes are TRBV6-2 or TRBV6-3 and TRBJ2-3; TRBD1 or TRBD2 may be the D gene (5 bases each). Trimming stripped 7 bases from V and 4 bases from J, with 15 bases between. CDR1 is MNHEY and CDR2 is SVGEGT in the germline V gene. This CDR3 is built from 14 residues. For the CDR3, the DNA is TGTGCCAGCACCCTCAATTTGGGGGCAGATACGCAGTATTTT. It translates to CASTLNLGADTQYF.

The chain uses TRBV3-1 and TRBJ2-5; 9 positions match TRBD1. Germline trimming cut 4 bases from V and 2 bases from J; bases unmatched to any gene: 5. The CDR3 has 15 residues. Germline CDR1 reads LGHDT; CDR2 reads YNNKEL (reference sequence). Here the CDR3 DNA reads TGTGCCAGCAGCCTCCGGACAGGGGATCAAGAGACCCAGTACTTC. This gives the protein CASSLRTGDQETQYF.